The 3 T cell receptor beta chains below come from one sample, sequenced in a study of CXCR3-negative and CXCR3-positive naive CD8 T cells. Study-wide findings and caveats: Comparison of naive cells showed more hydrophobic TRB CDR3s in CXCR3-positive than in CXCR3-negative naive cells.

These receptors have no known antigen. 5' RACE with UMI labels generated the TRB cDNA libraries. TCRdb reprocessed the 5' RACE reads and keeps a single row for each CDR3 protein, giving no DNA. The sample has 150,000 or so distinct CDR3 sequences. Material for sequencing was naive CXCR3+ CD8+ T cells from blood. Subset specified: CD45RO-CCR7+CD27+CD95- naive CD8+ T cells expressing CXCR3 (TNR3+). The receptors come from a human donor in good health. Some clones in this sample may be carry-over from other donors' samples.

The chain has TRBV28 and TRBJ2-3. Per the germline V gene, CDR1 is MDHEN and CDR2 is SYDVKM. The length of the CDR3 is 14 residues. The CDR3: CASSLILTTDTQYF. The whole variable domain, remainder taken from reference TRBV28 and TRBJ2-3, is DVKVTQSSRYLVKRTGEKVFLECVQDMDHENMFWYRQDPGLGLRLIYFSYDVKMKEKGDIPEGYSVSREKKERFSLILESASTNQTSMYLCASSLILTTDTQYFGPGTRLTVL.

The V and J genes are TRBV4-1 and TRBJ2-7; lacking DNA, the TRBD1 call made by TCRdb goes unchecked. The germline V gene has CDR1 MGHRA and CDR2 YSYEKL. This CDR3 is 15 amino acids long. This CDR3 is CASSQVDRGRAEQYF.

The CDR3 is CASSLPQGTGELFF. This chain links TRBV5-5 with TRBJ2-2; TCRdb's D gene call, TRBD1, goes unchecked for lack of DNA. This CDR3 region has 14 residues. In germline, CDR1 is SGHKS, CDR2 YYEKEE (reference sequence). The whole variable domain, remainder taken from reference TRBV5-5 and TRBJ2-2, is DAGVTQSPTHLIKTRGQQVTLRCSPISGHKSVSWYQQVLGQGPQFIFQYYEKEERGRGNFPDRFSARQFPNYSSELNVNALLLGDSALYLCASSLPQGTGELFFGEGSRLTVL.